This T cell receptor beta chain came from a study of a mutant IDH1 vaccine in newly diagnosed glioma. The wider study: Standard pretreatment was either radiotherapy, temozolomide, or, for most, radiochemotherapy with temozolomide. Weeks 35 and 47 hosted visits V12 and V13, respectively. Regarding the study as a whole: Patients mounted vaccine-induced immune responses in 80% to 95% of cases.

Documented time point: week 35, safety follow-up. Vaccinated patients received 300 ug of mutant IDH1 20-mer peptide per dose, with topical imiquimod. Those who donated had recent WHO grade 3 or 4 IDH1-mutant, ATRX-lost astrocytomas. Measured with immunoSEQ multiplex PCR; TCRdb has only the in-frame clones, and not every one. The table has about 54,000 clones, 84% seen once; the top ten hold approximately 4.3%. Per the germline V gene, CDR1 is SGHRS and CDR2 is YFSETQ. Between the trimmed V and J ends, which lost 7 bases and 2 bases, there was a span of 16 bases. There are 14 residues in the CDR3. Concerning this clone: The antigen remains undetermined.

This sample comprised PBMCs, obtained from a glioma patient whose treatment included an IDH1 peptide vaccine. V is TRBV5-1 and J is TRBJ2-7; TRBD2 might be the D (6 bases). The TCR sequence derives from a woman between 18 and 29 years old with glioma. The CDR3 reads CASDPGVGTYEQYF. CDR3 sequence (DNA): TGCGCCAGCGATCCGGGGGTTGGGACCTACGAGCAGTACTTC.